This T cell receptor beta chain stems from a study of T cell responses to AZD1222 COVID-19 vaccine. Study-level findings and limits: Baseline serology detected seropositivity in only six AZD1222 recipients. There were vaccine-associated CD4 TCRs across spike, dominant at 160-218 and 743-854. The reported proportion of spike-specific TCRs targeting unmutated variant regions was nearly half.

This CDR3 has 14 residues. V lost 3 bases and J lost 10, with 13 bases in between. Germline V gene lookup returns CDR1 ENHRY and CDR2 SYGVKD. Here immunoSEQ multiplex PCR was the method, and the copy in TCRdb shows in-frame clones only, minus some. The sample lists 110,000 or so clones, 85% to 90% occurring once. This clone has only a few counts. The antigen is undetermined. The source is an adult who received the AZD1222 COVID-19 vaccine. The sample here was peripheral blood, taken 28 days after the second AZD1222 dose. The chain joins TRBV10-3 to TRBJ1-6, with a tentative D call TRBD1 (5 bases). For the CDR3, the DNA is TGTGCCATCAGTGATGGGGCGGAAGCCTCACCCCTCCACTTT. The encoded protein is CAISDGAEASPLHF.